This T cell receptor beta chain was retrieved from a study of blood T cell repertoires in COVID-19. The assay was immunoSEQ multiplex PCR, and TCRdb's table has in-frame clones only and misses some. Here the sample spans over 250,000 clones, under 90% being singletons. V was shortened by 2 bases and J by 2 bases, with 7 bases between the two germline ends. The CDR3 totals 13 residues. The germline V gene has CDR1 SGHAT and CDR2 FQNNGV. The material sequenced was peripheral blood. The TCR was taken from a woman aged 50 to 60 who had recovered from COVID-19. The chain recombines TRBV11-2 with TRBJ2-7, with a tentative D call TRBD1 (5 bases). CDR3 DNA: TGTGCCAGCAGCTTACAGGGAACCTACGAGCAGTACTTC. As protein: CASSLQGTYEQYF.